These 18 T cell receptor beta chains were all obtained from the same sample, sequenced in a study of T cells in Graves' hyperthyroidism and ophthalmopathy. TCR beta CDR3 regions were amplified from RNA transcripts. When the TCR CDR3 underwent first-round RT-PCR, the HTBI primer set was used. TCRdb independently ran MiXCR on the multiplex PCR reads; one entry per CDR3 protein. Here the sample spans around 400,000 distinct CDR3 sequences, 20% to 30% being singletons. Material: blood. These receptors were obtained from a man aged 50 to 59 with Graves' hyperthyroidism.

The CDR3 nucleotides read TGCGCCAGCAGCTTGGACCGGGACAGGGGTGATGGCTACACCTTC. Encoded protein: CASSLDRDRGDGYTF. The chain is built from TRBV5-1 and TRBJ1-2; 10 nucleotides match TRBD1. Germline loops: CDR1 SGHRS, CDR2 YFSETQ. The trim removed 0 bases at V and 6 bases at J, leaving 5 bases unmatched. This CDR3 comprises 15 residues.

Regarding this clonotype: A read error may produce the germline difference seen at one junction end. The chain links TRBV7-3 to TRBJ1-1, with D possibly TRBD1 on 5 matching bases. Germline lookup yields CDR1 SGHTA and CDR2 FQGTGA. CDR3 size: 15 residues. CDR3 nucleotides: TGTGCCAGCAGCCTAACGACAGTCATGAACACTGAAGCTTTCTTT. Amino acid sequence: CASSLTTVMNTEAFF.

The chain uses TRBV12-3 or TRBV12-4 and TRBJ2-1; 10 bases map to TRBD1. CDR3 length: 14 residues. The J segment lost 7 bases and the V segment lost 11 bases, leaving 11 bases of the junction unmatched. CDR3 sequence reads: CASNRDRGINEQFF. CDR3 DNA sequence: TGTGCCTCAAACCGGGACAGGGGAATTAATGAGCAGTTCTTC.

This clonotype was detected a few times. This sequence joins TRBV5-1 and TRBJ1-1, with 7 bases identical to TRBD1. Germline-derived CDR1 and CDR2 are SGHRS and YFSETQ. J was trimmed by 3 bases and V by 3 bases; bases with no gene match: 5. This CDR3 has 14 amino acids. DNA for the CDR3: TGCGCCAGCAGCTATACAGGGGTAGACACTGAAGCTTTCTTT. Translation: CASSYTGVDTEAFF.

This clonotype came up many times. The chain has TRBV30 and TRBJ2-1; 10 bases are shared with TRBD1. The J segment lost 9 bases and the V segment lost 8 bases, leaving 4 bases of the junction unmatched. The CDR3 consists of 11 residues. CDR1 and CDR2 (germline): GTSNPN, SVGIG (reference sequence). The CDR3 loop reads CAMGQGREQFF. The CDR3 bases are TGTGCCATGGGACAGGGGCGTGAGCAGTTCTTC.

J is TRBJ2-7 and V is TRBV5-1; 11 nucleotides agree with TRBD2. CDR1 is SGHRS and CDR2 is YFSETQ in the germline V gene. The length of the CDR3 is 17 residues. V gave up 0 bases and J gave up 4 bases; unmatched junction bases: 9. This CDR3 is CASSLVVTGTSGYEQYF. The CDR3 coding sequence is TGCGCCAGCAGCTTGGTGGTCACCGGGACTAGCGGTTACGAGCAGTACTTC.

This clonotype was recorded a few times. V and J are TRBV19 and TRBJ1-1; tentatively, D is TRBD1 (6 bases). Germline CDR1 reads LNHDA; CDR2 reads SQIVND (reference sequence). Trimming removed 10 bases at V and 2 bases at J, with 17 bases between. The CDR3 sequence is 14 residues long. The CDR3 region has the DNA TGTGCCACTGGGGGAGGACAGACAAACACTGAAGCTTTCTTT. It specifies CATGGGQTNTEAFF.

The CDR3 DNA reads as TGCGCCAGCAGACTGGGACTAGCGGGAAAACCTTCCTACGAGCAGTACTTC. Its protein product is CASRLGLAGKPSYEQYF. The chain joins TRBV5-1 to TRBJ2-7; 13 bases fit TRBD2. The CDR3 contains 17 residues. The V and J ends lost 5 bases and 1 base, in that order; junction bases with no gene match: 9. Germline-derived CDR1 and CDR2 are SGHRS and YFSETQ. The full variable domain, its missing parts supplied by reference TRBV5-1 and TRBJ2-7, is KAGVTQTPRYLIKTRGQQVTLSCSPISGHRSVSWYQQTPGQGLQFLFEYFSETQRNKGNFPGRFSGRQFSNSRSEMNVSTLELGDSALYLCASRLGLAGKPSYEQYFGPGTRLTVT.

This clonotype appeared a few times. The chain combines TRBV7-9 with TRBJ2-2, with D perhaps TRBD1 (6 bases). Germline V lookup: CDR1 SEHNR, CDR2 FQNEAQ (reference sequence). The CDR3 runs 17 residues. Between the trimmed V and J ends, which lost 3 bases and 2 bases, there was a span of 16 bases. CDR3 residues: CASSFVIGQQNTGELFF. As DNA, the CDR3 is TGTGCCAGCAGCTTCGTGATCGGACAGCAAAACACCGGGGAGCTGTTTTTT.

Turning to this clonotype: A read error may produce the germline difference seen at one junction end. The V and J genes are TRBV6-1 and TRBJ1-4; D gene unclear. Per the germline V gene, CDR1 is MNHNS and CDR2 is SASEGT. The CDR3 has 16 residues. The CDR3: CASSEAGVATNEKLSF. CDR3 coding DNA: TGTGCCAGCAGTGAAGCGGGCGTTGCAACTAATGAAAAACTGTCTTTT.

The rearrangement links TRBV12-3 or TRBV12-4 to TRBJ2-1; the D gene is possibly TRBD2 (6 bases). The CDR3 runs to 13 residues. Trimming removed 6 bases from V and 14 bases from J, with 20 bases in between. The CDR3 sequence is CASSQTRPAREFF. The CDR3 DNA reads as TGTGCCAGCAGCCAGACTAGACCCGCGCGGGAGTTCTTC.

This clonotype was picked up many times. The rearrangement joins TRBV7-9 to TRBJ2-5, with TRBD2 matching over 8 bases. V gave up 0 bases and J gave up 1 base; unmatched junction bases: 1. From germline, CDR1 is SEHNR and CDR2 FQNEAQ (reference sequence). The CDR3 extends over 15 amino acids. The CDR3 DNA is TGTGCCAGCAGCTTAGCGGCGGGAGGCCAAGAGACCCAGTACTTC. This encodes CASSLAAGGQETQYF.

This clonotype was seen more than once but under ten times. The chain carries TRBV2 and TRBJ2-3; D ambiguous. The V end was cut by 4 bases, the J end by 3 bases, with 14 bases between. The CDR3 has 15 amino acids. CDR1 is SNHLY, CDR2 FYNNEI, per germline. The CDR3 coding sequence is TGTGCCAGCAGTGGCTACGCGGTCCGGACAGATACGCAGTATTTT. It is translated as CASSGYAVRTDTQYF.

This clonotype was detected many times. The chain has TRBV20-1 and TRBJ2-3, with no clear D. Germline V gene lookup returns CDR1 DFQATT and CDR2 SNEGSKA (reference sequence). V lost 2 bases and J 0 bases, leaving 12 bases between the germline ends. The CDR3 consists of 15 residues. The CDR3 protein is CSARMWARSTDTQYF. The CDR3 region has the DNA TGCAGTGCTAGAATGTGGGCGCGGAGCACAGATACGCAGTATTTT.

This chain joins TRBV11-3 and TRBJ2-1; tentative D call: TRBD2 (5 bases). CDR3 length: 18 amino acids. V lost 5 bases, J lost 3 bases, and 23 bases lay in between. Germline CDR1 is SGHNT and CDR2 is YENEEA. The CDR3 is CASSPVSGRKRVYNEQFF. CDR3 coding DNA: TGTGCCAGCAGCCCAGTCTCGGGGAGAAAAAGGGTCTACAATGAGCAGTTCTTC.

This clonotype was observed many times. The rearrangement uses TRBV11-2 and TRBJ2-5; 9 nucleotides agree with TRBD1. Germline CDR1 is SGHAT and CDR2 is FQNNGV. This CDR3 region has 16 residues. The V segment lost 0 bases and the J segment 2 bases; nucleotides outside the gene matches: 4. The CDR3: CASSLETGGFQETQYF. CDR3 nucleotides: TGTGCCAGCAGCTTAGAAACAGGGGGCTTTCAAGAGACCCAGTACTTC.

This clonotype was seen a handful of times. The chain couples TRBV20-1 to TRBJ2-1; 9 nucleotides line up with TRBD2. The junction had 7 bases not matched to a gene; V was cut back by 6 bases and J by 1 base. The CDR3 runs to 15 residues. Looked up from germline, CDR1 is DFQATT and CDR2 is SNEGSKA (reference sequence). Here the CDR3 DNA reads TGCAGTGCAATAGATAGCGGGAGTTCCTACAATGAGCAGTTCTTC. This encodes CSAIDSGSSYNEQFF.

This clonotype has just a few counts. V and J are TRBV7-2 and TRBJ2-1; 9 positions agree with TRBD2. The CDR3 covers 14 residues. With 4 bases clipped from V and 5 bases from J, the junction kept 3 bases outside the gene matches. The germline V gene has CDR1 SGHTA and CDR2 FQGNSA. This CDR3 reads CASSYSGGHNEQFF. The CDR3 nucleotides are TGTGCCAGCAGCTATAGCGGGGGACACAATGAGCAGTTCTTC.